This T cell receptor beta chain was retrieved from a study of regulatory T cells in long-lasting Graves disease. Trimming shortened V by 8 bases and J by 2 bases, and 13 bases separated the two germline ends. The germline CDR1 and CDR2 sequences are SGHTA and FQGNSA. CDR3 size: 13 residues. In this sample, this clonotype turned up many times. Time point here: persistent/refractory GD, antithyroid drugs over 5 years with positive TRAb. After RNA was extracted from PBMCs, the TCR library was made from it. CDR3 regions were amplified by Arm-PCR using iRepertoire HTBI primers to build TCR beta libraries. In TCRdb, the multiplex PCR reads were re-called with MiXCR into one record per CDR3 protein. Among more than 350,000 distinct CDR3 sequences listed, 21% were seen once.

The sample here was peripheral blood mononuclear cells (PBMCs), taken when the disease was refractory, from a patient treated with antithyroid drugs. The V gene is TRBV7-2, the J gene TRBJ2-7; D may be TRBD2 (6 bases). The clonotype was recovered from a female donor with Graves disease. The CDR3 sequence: CASQRGGPYEQYF. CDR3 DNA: TGTGCCAGCCAAAGGGGAGGCCCCTACGAGCAGTACTTC.